The clone carrying this T cell receptor (beta chain) was counted a few times. Its cognate antigen is unknown. The entry originates in a study of blood T cells in healthy people across ages. Study findings and constraints: The study lacked donor CMV status, which possibly confounded expanded clonotype changes.

V shed 2 bases and J shed 11 bases, with 15 bases lying between them. This CDR3 is built from 13 residues. Germline loops: CDR1 SEHNR, CDR2 FQNEAQ (reference sequence). The use of a sample-barcoded 5' primer and a J-beta primer mix characterized a second PCR of roughly 6 to 11 cycles. One entry per CDR3 protein results from TCRdb running MiXCR on the 5' RACE reads. The sample consists of some 640,000 distinct CDR3 sequences, 25% to 30% of them appearing once. Sequencing used blood. This TCR was sampled from a woman older than 75 in good health. This sequence joins TRBV7-9 and TRBJ1-2; D is perhaps TRBD1 (5 bases). This chain's CDR3 is CASSLLAGSGYTF. The CDR3 nucleotides read TGTGCCAGCAGCTTACTGGCAGGGAGTGGTTACACCTTC.